The present TCR beta chain was sequenced within a study of brain T cells in children with intractable seizures. Regarding the study as a whole: Pre- and post-surgery blood differed in depth, so pre-surgery absences may be undersampling.

The sequenced cases were selected for having the highest brain T cell transcript signatures. Before surgery, patients took at least one anti-epileptic drug. A remark on this clone: Its antigen is still unknown.

The assay was immunoSEQ multiplex PCR, and TCRdb's table has in-frame clones only and misses some. The sample has 110,000 or so clones, approximately 94% seen once; the top ten hold about 4%. V lost 3 bases and J 0 bases, leaving 18 bases between the germline ends. The CDR3 is made up of 18 amino acids. Germline CDR1 and CDR2: MGHRA and YSYEKL. The chain employs TRBV4-1 and TRBJ2-4; no firm D call. The TCR originated in a boy in the first two years of life with hemimegalencephaly and intractable seizures. This material consisted of peripheral blood, taken at surgery. The chain's CDR3 is CASSQAGRKVIAKNIQYF. The CDR3 nucleotides are TGCGCCAGCAGCCAGGCTGGACGGAAGGTCATAGCCAAAAACATTCAGTACTTC.